The 27 T cell receptor beta chains given below trace back to one sample, sequenced in a study of a mutant IDH1 vaccine in newly diagnosed glioma. Noted time point: week 11, during vaccination. Vaccinated patients received 300 ug of mutant IDH1 20-mer peptide per dose, with topical imiquimod. Repertoires were generated with immunoSEQ multiplex PCR, while TCRdb's copy carries only in-frame clones and drops some. The sample lists around 66,000 clones, over 70% occurring once. No antigen is known for these receptors. The sequences come from PBMCs, collected from a glioma patient whose treatment included an IDH1 peptide vaccine. The receptors were sampled from a man aged 50-59 years with glioma.

The gene calls are TRBV4-1 and TRBJ2-7, with D unresolved. This CDR3 spans 14 amino acids. Germline CDR1 and CDR2: MGHRA and YSYEKL. Trimming took 4 bases from V and 1 from J, leaving 11 bases between them. The CDR3, as DNA: TGCGCCAGCAGCCCCCTCCCCGGTTCCTACGAGCAGTACTTC. This gives the protein CASSPLPGSYEQYF.

This rearrangement joins TRBV19 to TRBJ2-4; maybe TRBD2 (5 bases). Between the trimmed V and J ends, which lost 0 bases and 13 bases, there was a span of 10 bases. Germline V lookup: CDR1 LNHDA, CDR2 SQIVND (reference sequence). There are 12 residues in the CDR3. This CDR3 reads CASSIEERPQYF. CDR3 DNA sequence: TGTGCCAGTAGTATAGAGGAGCGGCCACAGTACTTC.

This clone has more than one count but fewer than ten. This chain joins TRBV7-6 and TRBJ2-3, with 7 bases identical to TRBD1. Germline assignment: CDR1 SGHVS and CDR2 FNYEAQ. The CDR3 runs to 16 residues. The ends lost 2 bases at V and 4 bases at J; junction bases unmatched: 9. The CDR3: CASSLLQGIGSDTQYF. The CDR3 coding sequence is TGTGCCAGCAGCTTATTACAGGGGATAGGCTCAGATACGCAGTATTTT.

The rearrangement links TRBV6-6 to TRBJ1-3; D unclear. CDR1 is MNHNY and CDR2 is SVGAGI in the germline V gene (reference sequence). The CDR3 contains 14 residues. V was pared by 6 bases and J by 0 bases, with 9 bases between. CDR3 sequence (DNA): TGTGCCAGCAGGGATAGTTACTCTGGAAACACCATATATTTT. Translating it yields CASRDSYSGNTIYF.

The V call is TRBV11-3, the J call TRBJ1-1; D remains unclear. Germline CDR1 and CDR2: SGHNT and YENEEA. CDR3 length equals 12 residues. V was clipped by 3 bases and J by 4 bases, with 6 bases between them. CDR3 loop: CASSFRSTEAFF. CDR3 nucleotide sequence: TGTGCCAGCAGCTTCCGTAGCACTGAAGCTTTCTTT.

V is TRBV30 and J is TRBJ2-3; tentatively, D is TRBD1 (6 bases). Germline CDR1 GTSNPN, CDR2 SVGIG (reference sequence). The V gene lost 1 base and the J gene lost 4 bases, with 9 bases spanning the gap. The CDR3 is 13 residues long. In nucleotides, the CDR3 is TGTGCCTGGAGTGGACAGGTGGCAGATACGCAGTATTTT. Residues: CAWSGQVADTQYF. The variable domain in full, with the rest retrieved from reference TRBV30 and TRBJ2-3, is SQTIHQWPATLVQPVGSPLSLECTVEGTSNPNLYWYRQAAGRGLQLLFYSVGIGQISSEVPQNLSASRPQDRQFILSSKKLLLSDSGFYLCAWSGQVADTQYFGPGTRLTVL.

This sequence joins TRBV6-1 and TRBJ2-7, with 12 positions matching TRBD1. There are 14 residues in the CDR3. V lost 9 bases to trimming and J lost 5 bases; unmatched junction nucleotides: 8. Germline V CDR1 and CDR2: MNHNS, SASEGT. CDR3 sequence reads: CASVLGQGADEQYF. DNA for the CDR3: TGTGCCAGTGTTCTGGGACAGGGGGCGGACGAGCAGTACTTC.

V is TRBV7-9 and J is TRBJ2-7; D not certain. There are 14 residues in the CDR3. The germline V and J ends were trimmed by 1 base and 6 bases, with 13 bases remaining between them. Germline-derived CDR1 and CDR2 are SEHNR and FQNEAQ (reference sequence). The CDR3 reads CASSLEGPQREQYF. DNA of the CDR3: TGTGCCAGCAGCTTAGAGGGCCCCCAGCGCGAGCAGTACTTC.

J is TRBJ1-1 and V is TRBV10-3, with D uncertain. The CDR3 is made up of 15 amino acids. V gave up 6 bases and J gave up 11 bases, with 25 bases separating them. Germline V gene sequence: CDR1 ENHRY, CDR2 SYGVKD. The CDR3 sequence: CAISGSTDSTGEAFF. The DNA of the CDR3 is TGTGCCATCAGCGGATCCACGGACTCAACCGGGGAGGCTTTCTTT.

J is TRBJ2-5 and V is TRBV7-9; D possibly corresponds to TRBD2 (6 bases). The CDR3 covers 13 residues. The V and J ends lost 3 bases and 5 bases respectively, with 10 bases between them. Germline V lookup: CDR1 SEHNR, CDR2 FQNEAQ (reference sequence). CDR3 residues: CASSFGGFETQYF. In DNA form, the CDR3 reads TGTGCCAGCAGCTTCGGGGGTTTTGAGACCCAGTACTTC.

The chain combines TRBV6-1 with TRBJ2-4; unclear D gene. The CDR3 is 12 residues long. V was shortened by 3 bases and J by 7 bases, with 7 bases between the two germline ends. Germline CDR1 and CDR2: MNHNS and SASEGT. In nucleotides, the CDR3 is TGTGCCAGCAGTGACGGTACTAACATTCAGTACTTC. It is translated as CASSDGTNIQYF.

The rearrangement joins TRBV10-3 to TRBJ2-5, with a possible D match to TRBD1 (6 bases). The CDR3 has 13 residues. Germline CDR1 reads ENHRY; CDR2 reads SYGVKD. Trimming took 5 bases from V and 4 from J, leaving 11 bases between them. DNA of the CDR3: TGTGCCATCAGTCCCGGGACAAGAGAGACCCAGTACTTC. Protein product: CAISPGTRETQYF.

This clone appeared once. The gene calls are TRBV6-6 and TRBJ2-5; 9 bases fit TRBD2. The junction had 1 base not matched to a gene; V was cut back by 4 bases and J by 4 bases. The CDR3 extends over 13 amino acids. Germline V gives CDR1 MNHNY, CDR2 SVGAGI (reference sequence). The CDR3 DNA is TGTGCCAGCAGTTTTAGCGGGAGAGAGACCCAGTACTTC. Protein: CASSFSGRETQYF.

V is TRBV6-5 and J is TRBJ2-5, with D possibly being TRBD2 (5 bases). With 2 bases removed from V and 5 bases from J, the gap between germline ends came to 9 bases. CDR1 is MNHEY and CDR2 is SVGAGI in the germline V gene. The CDR3 covers 13 residues. The CDR3 region is CASSYAQRETQYF. CDR3 DNA: TGTGCCAGCAGTTACGCGCAGCGGGAGACCCAGTACTTC.

This clone has only one observation. The chain combines TRBV7-9 with TRBJ2-5; maybe TRBD1 (6 bases). V lost 1 base and J lost 2, with 11 bases in between. This CDR3 spans 15 amino acids. Germline loops: CDR1 SEHNR, CDR2 FQNEAQ (reference sequence). The CDR3 spells CASSLVRGGQETQYF. Here the CDR3 DNA reads TGTGCCAGCAGCTTAGTCCGAGGGGGACAAGAGACCCAGTACTTC.

The chain recombines TRBV18 with TRBJ1-1, with D perhaps TRBD1 (5 bases). CDR1 is KGHSH and CDR2 is LQKENI in the germline V gene. V lost 6 bases and J 1 base, leaving 12 bases between the germline ends. This CDR3 contains 14 residues. CDR3 residues: CASSPRGGNTEAFF. CDR3 nucleotide sequence: TGTGCCAGCTCCCCGCGGGGGGGGAACACTGAAGCTTTCTTT.

The chain joins TRBV7-8 to TRBJ1-2; D is uncertain. V was trimmed by 2 bases and J by 4 bases, leaving 14 bases between them. The CDR3 is made up of 15 amino acids. The V gene's germline CDR1 is SGHVS and CDR2 FQNEAQ. In DNA, the CDR3 is TGTGCCAGCAGCTTAACGGAGGGTTCCTCCTATGGCTACACCTTC. It encodes CASSLTEGSSYGYTF.

This chain links TRBV6-1 with TRBJ2-7; perhaps TRBD1 as D (6 bases). V lost 5 bases and J lost 1, with 9 bases in between. The CDR3 consists of 13 residues. The germline V gene has CDR1 MNHNS and CDR2 SASEGT. The CDR3 region is CASSIDRSYEQYF. CDR3 coding DNA: TGTGCCAGCAGTATCGACAGGTCCTACGAGCAGTACTTC.

The chain recombines TRBV29-1 with TRBJ2-5; TRBD2 aligns across 7 bases. With V trimmed by 5 bases and J by 5 bases, 14 bases remained unmatched. CDR3 size: 15 residues. Germline CDR1 and CDR2: SQVTM and ANQGSEA. This CDR3 reads CSVNPTSRVWETQYF. CDR3 DNA sequence: TGCAGCGTTAACCCGACTAGCCGGGTGTGGGAGACCCAGTACTTC.

The rearrangement uses TRBV5-1 and TRBJ2-3, with 13 bases that match TRBD2. The CDR3 is made up of 16 amino acids. Trimming cost V 4 bases and J 2 bases; bases outside gene matches: 4. The germline CDR1 and CDR2 sequences are SGHRS and YFSETQ. CDR3 residues: CASSQGLAGSTDTQYF. CDR3 in DNA: TGCGCCAGCAGCCAGGGACTAGCGGGGTCCACAGATACGCAGTATTTT.

The chain's CDR3 is CASSVTGANTEAFF. CDR3 in DNA: TGTGCCAGTAGTGTGACAGGGGCGAACACTGAAGCTTTCTTT. The V and J genes are TRBV19 and TRBJ1-1; TRBD1 agrees at 8 bases. This CDR3 comprises 14 residues. V was pared by 5 bases and J by 1 base, with 3 bases of the junction left unmatched. CDR1 and CDR2 from the germline V gene are LNHDA and SQIVND (reference sequence).

The chain recombines TRBV5-4 with TRBJ2-7, with 7 positions matching TRBD2. The V and J ends lost 3 bases and 0 bases, in that order; junction bases with no gene match: 3. The CDR3 contains 14 residues. CDR1 SGHNT and CDR2 YYREEE come from the germline V gene (reference sequence). CDR3 amino acids: CASSYGGSSYEQYF. The CDR3 DNA sequence: TGTGCCAGCAGCTACGGGGGGAGCTCCTACGAGCAGTACTTC.

This chain links TRBV5-4 with TRBJ2-7; either TRBD1 or TRBD2 may supply D (6 bases each). Between the trimmed V and J ends, which lost 4 bases and 4 bases, there was a span of 18 bases. This CDR3 is 15 amino acids long. The germline V gene encodes CDR1 SGHNT and CDR2 YYREEE (reference sequence). CDR3 protein: CASSRGRGPGYEQYF. CDR3 bases: TGTGCCAGCAGCAGGGGACGGGGGCCAGGGTACGAGCAGTACTTC. Combining the CDR3 with reference TRBV5-4 and TRBJ2-7 gives the whole variable domain ETGVTQSPTHLIKTRGQQVTLRCSSQSGHNTVSWYQQALGQGPQFIFQYYREEENGRGNFPPRFSGLQFPNYSSELNVNALELDDSALYLCASSRGRGPGYEQYFGPGTRLTVT.

The chain combines TRBV4-1 with TRBJ1-4; 7 bases line up with TRBD1. In germline, CDR1 is MGHRA, CDR2 YSYEKL. The CDR3 spans 15 residues. J lost 4 bases, V lost 3 bases, and 5 bases had no gene match. The CDR3 reads CASSQEQGFNEKLFF. The CDR3 DNA reads as TGCGCCAGCAGCCAGGAACAGGGGTTTAATGAAAAACTGTTTTTT.

The rearrangement joins TRBV27 to TRBJ2-7; D is tentatively TRBD1 or TRBD2 (5 bases each). This CDR3 contains 15 residues. Germline CDR1 and CDR2: MNHEY and SMNVEV (reference sequence). V lost 0 bases and J 5 bases, leaving 14 bases between the germline ends. The CDR3 DNA sequence: TGTGCCAGCAGTTTATCGGGAATAGGGGACCACGAGCAGTACTTC. It translates to CASSLSGIGDHEQYF.

The chain uses TRBV20-1 and TRBJ2-1; D gene ambiguous. Germline V lookup: CDR1 DFQATT, CDR2 SNEGSKA (reference sequence). V lost 6 bases, J lost 4 bases, and 7 bases lay in between. The CDR3 spans 11 residues. This CDR3 reads CSAVSYNEQFF. CDR3 DNA: TGCAGTGCGGTCTCTTACAATGAGCAGTTCTTC.

The chain employs TRBV6-1 and TRBJ2-2; possible D gene TRBD2, 5 bases. The V gene's germline CDR1 is MNHNS and CDR2 SASEGT. The CDR3 contains 13 residues. Between the trimmed V and J ends, which lost 4 bases and 7 bases, there was a span of 10 bases. The CDR3 is CASSGTEGGELFF. In nucleotides, the CDR3 is TGTGCCAGCAGTGGAACTGAGGGCGGGGAGCTGTTTTTT.